Shown below are 22 T cell receptor beta chains from a single sample sequenced in a study of CD8 T cells in ankylosing spondylitis. TCRdb re-analysed the 5' RACE reads in MiXCR, keeping a single row per CDR3 protein. The table shows about 190,000 distinct CDR3 sequences, with under 15% occurring only once. Specimen: blood, either unsorted or a sorted T cell fraction (not recorded which). These receptors came from a female donor with ankylosing spondylitis or in good health (not recorded which).

This clonotype was counted ten times or more. The CDR3 DNA reads as TGTGCCAGCAGCCCCCAGGCCGGGAGTTGGAATGAGCAGTTCTTC. It specifies CASSPQAGSWNEQFF. The rearrangement uses TRBV7-2 and TRBJ2-1; TRBD2 is a possible D gene (6 bases). Germline V gene sequence: CDR1 SGHTA, CDR2 FQGNSA. Deletions cut 5 bases from V and 7 bases from J, with 18 bases between. This CDR3 spans 15 amino acids.

The J gene is TRBJ2-1, the V gene TRBV24-1; D may correspond to TRBD1 or TRBD2 (6 bases each). V dropped 7 bases and J dropped 5 bases, with 14 bases sitting between them. The CDR3 length is 14 residues. Germline loops: CDR1 KGHDR, CDR2 SFDVKD. The CDR3 is CATRDSGRHNEQFF. The CDR3 DNA follows: TGTGCCACCAGGGACAGCGGGCGTCACAATGAGCAGTTCTTC.

The chain has TRBV19 and TRBJ2-6; 7 bases are shared with TRBD1. The CDR3 is 17 amino acids. Germline loops: CDR1 LNHDA, CDR2 SQIVND (reference sequence). Losses at the gene ends were 5 bases for V and 0 bases for J; bases not matched to a gene: 7. The CDR3 loop is CASSVGQRFSGANVLTF. DNA of the CDR3: TGTGCCAGTAGTGTGGGACAGCGATTCTCTGGGGCCAACGTCCTGACTTTC.

This clonotype was counted many times. V and J are TRBV11-1 and TRBJ2-7; weak D call: TRBD1 (6 bases). Per the germline V gene, CDR1 is SGHAT and CDR2 is FQDESV (reference sequence). V gave up 5 bases and J gave up 3 bases, with 11 bases separating them. The CDR3 contains 13 residues. The CDR3 region is CASSRGQNYEQYF. As DNA, the CDR3 is TGTGCCAGCAGCCGCGGACAGAACTACGAGCAGTACTTC.

A few counts support this clonotype. This sequence joins TRBV7-2 and TRBJ2-7; D call uncertain. V lost 6 bases to trimming and J lost 0 bases, with 6 bases between them. The CDR3 is 12 residues long. Germline V gene data show CDR1 as SGHTA and CDR2 as FQGNSA. The CDR3 loop reads CASSETSYEQYF. In DNA, the CDR3 is TGTGCCAGCAGTGAGACCTCCTACGAGCAGTACTTC.

V gene TRBV2 combines with J gene TRBJ2-5, with 8 bases identical to TRBD2. From germline, CDR1 is SNHLY and CDR2 FYNNEI. The CDR3 totals 15 residues. V trimming: 2 bases; J trimming: 2 bases; junction bases outside the gene matches: 4. The CDR3 sequence is CASSEPAGVQETQYF. The CDR3 region has the DNA TGTGCCAGCAGTGAACCAGCGGGAGTACAAGAGACCCAGTACTTC.

The chain recombines TRBV20-1 with TRBJ2-1, with 12 bases that match TRBD2. V was pared by 7 bases and J by 2 bases, with 12 bases of the junction left unmatched. This CDR3 region has 17 residues. CDR1 and CDR2 (germline): DFQATT, SNEGSKA (reference sequence). The DNA for the CDR3 is TGCAGTGTAACGACTAGCGGGAGCGGACAACCCTACAATGAGCAGTTCTTC. Its protein product is CSVTTSGSGQPYNEQFF.

This clonotype has more than one count but fewer than ten. V usage is TRBV15 and J usage is TRBJ2-7; no definite D call. Germline CDR1 reads LNHNV; CDR2 reads YYDKDF (reference sequence). This CDR3 is 13 amino acids long. Trimming took 1 base from V and 3 from J, leaving 7 bases between them. CDR3 DNA: TGTGCCACCAGCAGAGTTCCCAACTACGAGCAGTACTTC. Protein: CATSRVPNYEQYF.

This clonotype was picked up many times. The gene calls are TRBV6-1 and TRBJ1-1, with 8 bases identical to TRBD1. Germline loops: CDR1 MNHNS, CDR2 SASEGT. This CDR3 is 14 amino acids long. Trimming cost V 5 bases and J 5 bases; bases outside gene matches: 7. CDR3 residues: CASSRPGQATEAFF. Written as DNA, the CDR3 is TGTGCCAGCAGTCGCCCGGGACAGGCGACTGAAGCTTTCTTT.

This clonotype was seen at least ten times. V and J are TRBV5-1 and TRBJ2-2, with D maybe TRBD2 (6 bases). CDR3 length: 13 residues. Germline CDR1 is SGHRS and CDR2 is YFSETQ. Between the trimmed V and J ends, which lost 4 bases and 5 bases, there was a span of 9 bases. CDR3 coding DNA: TGCGCCAGCAGCGGGGGGTTTACCGGGGAGCTGTTTTTT. It codes for CASSGGFTGELFF. The whole variable domain, filled in from reference TRBV5-1 and TRBJ2-2, reads KAGVTQTPRYLIKTRGQQVTLSCSPISGHRSVSWYQQTPGQGLQFLFEYFSETQRNKGNFPGRFSGRQFSNSRSEMNVSTLELGDSALYLCASSGGFTGELFFGEGSRLTVL.

There are many counts of this clonotype. The chain combines TRBV7-9 with TRBJ1-6; D may be TRBD1 (5 bases). From germline, CDR1 is SEHNR and CDR2 FQNEAQ (reference sequence). This CDR3 is 16 amino acids long. V lost 4 bases and J lost 10, with 20 bases in between. The CDR3 DNA is TGTGCCAGCAGCTCCCGACTGGACACCCGCGGGTCACCCCTCCACTTT. It encodes CASSSRLDTRGSPLHF.

This clonotype appeared many times. V is TRBV7-8 and J is TRBJ2-2, with no clear D. V dropped 5 bases and J dropped 0 bases, with 10 bases sitting between them. CDR3 length: 15 residues. Germline V gene sequence: CDR1 SGHVS, CDR2 FQNEAQ. DNA for the CDR3: TGTGCCAGCAGCCATACCGGCTCGAACACCGGGGAGCTGTTTTTT. Encoded protein: CASSHTGSNTGELFF. The complete variable domain, with remaining parts taken from reference TRBV7-8 and TRBJ2-2, reads GAGVSQSPRYKVAKRGQDVALRCDPISGHVSLFWYQQALGQGPEFLTYFQNEAQLDKSGLPSDRFFAERPEGSVSTLKIQRTQQEDSAVYLCASSHTGSNTGELFFGEGSRLTVL.

This clonotype was observed at least ten times. V gene TRBV6-2 or TRBV6-3 combines with J gene TRBJ1-5; D may be TRBD1 (6 bases). This CDR3 region has 16 residues. Looked up from germline, CDR1 is MNHEY and CDR2 is SVGEGT. V was clipped by 10 bases and J by 4 bases, with 23 bases between them. CDR3 amino acids: CATQDRRTALNQPQHF. In nucleotides, the CDR3 is TGTGCCACCCAAGATCGTAGGACAGCCTTAAATCAGCCCCAGCATTTT.

Ten or more counts support this clonotype. V gene TRBV20-1 combines with J gene TRBJ2-7, with D tentatively TRBD1 or TRBD2 (6 bases each). V was clipped by 6 bases and J by 3 bases, with 21 bases between them. Germline V CDR1 and CDR2: DFQATT, SNEGSKA (reference sequence). The CDR3 has 15 amino acids. The CDR3 sequence: CSARERGQSFYEQYF. CDR3 DNA sequence: TGCAGTGCGCGGGAACGCGGACAGTCCTTCTACGAGCAGTACTTC.

The CDR3 sequence is CASSPTGGVNGYTF. The CDR3 DNA reads as TGTGCCAGCAGTCCGACAGGGGGCGTTAATGGCTACACCTTC. This chain links TRBV12-3 or TRBV12-4 with TRBJ1-2, with TRBD1 identical over 10 bases. This CDR3 has 14 amino acids. Trimming cost V 5 bases and J 6 bases; bases outside gene matches: 6.

The chain links TRBV12-3 or TRBV12-4 to TRBJ2-1; TRBD1 agrees at 11 bases. The V gene end was trimmed by 11 bases and the J gene end by 7 bases; junction bases not matched to a gene: 22. The CDR3 contains 18 residues. The CDR3 loop is CACCSPDRGQGVKNEQFF. The CDR3 DNA is TGTGCCTGCTGTTCCCCGGATAGGGGACAGGGGGTAAAGAATGAGCAGTTCTTC.

This clonotype was seen ten or more times. This chain joins TRBV12-3 or TRBV12-4 and TRBJ1-4; no clear D. Trimming took off 8 bases at V and 7 bases at J, with 11 bases between the two ends. This CDR3 has 12 residues. The CDR3 loop reads CASREGIEKLFF. The CDR3 DNA reads TGTGCCAGCCGGGAGGGCATTGAAAAACTGTTTTTT.

This clonotype has ten or more counts. V is TRBV9 and J is TRBJ1-1; a possible D gene is TRBD1 (5 bases). From germline, CDR1 is SGDLS and CDR2 YYNGEE. The CDR3 is 13 residues long. V lost 2 bases to trimming and J lost 9 bases, with 14 bases between them. This CDR3 is CASSVRSGLQAFF. CDR3 bases: TGTGCCAGCAGCGTTAGATCGGGACTCCAAGCTTTCTTT.

This clonotype has a count of ten or more. This chain links TRBV28 with TRBJ1-6, with D uncertain. Germline-derived CDR1 and CDR2 are MDHEN and SYDVKM. Trimming took off 3 bases at V and 10 bases at J, with 4 bases between the two ends. The CDR3 runs 11 residues. CDR3 nucleotides: TGTGCCAGCAGTTTTGGATCACCCCTCCACTTT. Translation gives CASSFGSPLHF. The whole variable domain, remainder taken from reference TRBV28 and TRBJ1-6, is DVKVTQSSRYLVKRTGEKVFLECVQDMDHENMFWYRQDPGLGLRLIYFSYDVKMKEKGDIPEGYSVSREKKERFSLILESASTNQTSMYLCASSFGSPLHFGNGTRLTVT.

This clonotype was seen ten or more times. The J gene is TRBJ1-1, the V gene TRBV20-1; perhaps TRBD1 as D (6 bases). V lost 5 bases, J lost 6 bases, and 16 bases lay in between. The CDR3 runs 13 residues. CDR1 and CDR2 (germline): DFQATT, SNEGSKA (reference sequence). The CDR3 spells CSASQGAASEAFF. For the CDR3, the DNA is TGCAGTGCTTCACAGGGTGCGGCTTCTGAAGCTTTCTTT.

The table lists this clonotype with many counts. This chain links TRBV6-5 with TRBJ2-7, with 11 nucleotides matching TRBD1. This CDR3 region has 13 residues. Per the germline V gene, CDR1 is MNHEY and CDR2 is SVGAGI. J was trimmed by 11 bases and V by 0 bases; bases with no gene match: 3. CDR3 amino acids: CASSYSGQGEEYF. The CDR3 bases are TGTGCCAGCAGTTACTCGGGACAGGGGGAAGAGTACTTC.

The rearrangement joins TRBV5-1 to TRBJ2-5; 11 positions agree with TRBD2. The V segment lost 3 bases and the J segment 5 bases; nucleotides outside the gene matches: 6. This CDR3 has 15 amino acids. Germline V lookup: CDR1 SGHRS, CDR2 YFSETQ. DNA for the CDR3: TGCGCCAGCAGCTATACTAGCGGGAGACGGGAGACCCAGTACTTC. It is translated as CASSYTSGRRETQYF. The variable domain in full, completed from reference TRBV5-1 and TRBJ2-5, reads KAGVTQTPRYLIKTRGQQVTLSCSPISGHRSVSWYQQTPGQGLQFLFEYFSETQRNKGNFPGRFSGRQFSNSRSEMNVSTLELGDSALYLCASSYTSGRRETQYFGPGTRLLVL.